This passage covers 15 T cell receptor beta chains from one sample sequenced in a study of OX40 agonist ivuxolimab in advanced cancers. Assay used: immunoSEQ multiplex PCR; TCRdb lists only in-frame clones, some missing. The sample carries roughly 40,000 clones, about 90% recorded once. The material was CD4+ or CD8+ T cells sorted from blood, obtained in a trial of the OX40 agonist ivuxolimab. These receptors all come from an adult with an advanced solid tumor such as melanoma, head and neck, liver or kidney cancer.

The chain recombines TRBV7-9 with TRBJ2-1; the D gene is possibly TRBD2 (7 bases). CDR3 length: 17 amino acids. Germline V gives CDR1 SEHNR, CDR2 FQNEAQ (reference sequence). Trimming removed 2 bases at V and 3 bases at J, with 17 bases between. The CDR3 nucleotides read TGTGCCAGCAGCTTAAGTTCCGGGGGAGGGGGCTACAATGAGCAGTTCTTC. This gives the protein CASSLSSGGGGYNEQFF. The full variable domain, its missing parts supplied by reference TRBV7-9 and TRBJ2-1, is DTGVSQNPRHKITKRGQNVTFRCDPISEHNRLYWYRQTLGQGPEFLTYFQNEAQLEKSRLLSDRFSAERPKGSFSTLEIQRTEQGDSAMYLCASSLSSGGGGYNEQFFGPGTRLTVL.

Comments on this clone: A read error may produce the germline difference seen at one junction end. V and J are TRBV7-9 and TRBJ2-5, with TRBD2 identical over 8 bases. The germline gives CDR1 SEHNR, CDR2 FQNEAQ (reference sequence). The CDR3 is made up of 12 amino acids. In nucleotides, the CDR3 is TGTGCCAGCAGTTCAGCGGGAGAGCCCCAGTACTTC. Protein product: CASSSAGEPQYF.

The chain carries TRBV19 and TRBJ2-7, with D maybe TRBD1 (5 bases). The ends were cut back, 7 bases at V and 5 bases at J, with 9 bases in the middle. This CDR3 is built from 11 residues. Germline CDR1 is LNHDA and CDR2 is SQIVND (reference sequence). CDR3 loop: CASMAGNEQYF. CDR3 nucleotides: TGTGCCAGTATGGCAGGGAACGAGCAGTACTTC.

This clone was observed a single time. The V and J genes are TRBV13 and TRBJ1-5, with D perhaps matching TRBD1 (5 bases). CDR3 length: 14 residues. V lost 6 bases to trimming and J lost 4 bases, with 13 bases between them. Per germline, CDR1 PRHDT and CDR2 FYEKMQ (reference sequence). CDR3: CASSLKGVNQPQHF. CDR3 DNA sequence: TGTGCCAGCAGTCTAAAAGGGGTGAATCAGCCCCAGCATTTT.

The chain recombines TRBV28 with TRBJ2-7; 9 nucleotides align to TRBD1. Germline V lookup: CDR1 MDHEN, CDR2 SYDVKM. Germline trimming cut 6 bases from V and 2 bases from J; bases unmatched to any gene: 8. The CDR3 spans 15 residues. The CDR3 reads CASSPGQGIAYEQYF. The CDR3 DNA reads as TGTGCCAGCAGCCCCGGACAGGGGATCGCCTACGAGCAGTACTTC.

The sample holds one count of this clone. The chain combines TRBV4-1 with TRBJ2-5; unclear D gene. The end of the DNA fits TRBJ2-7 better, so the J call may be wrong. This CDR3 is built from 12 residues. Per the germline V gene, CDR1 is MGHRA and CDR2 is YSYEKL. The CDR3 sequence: CASSQDFSEQYF. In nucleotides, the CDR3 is TGCGCCAGCAGCCAAGATTTTTCCGAGCAGTACTTC.

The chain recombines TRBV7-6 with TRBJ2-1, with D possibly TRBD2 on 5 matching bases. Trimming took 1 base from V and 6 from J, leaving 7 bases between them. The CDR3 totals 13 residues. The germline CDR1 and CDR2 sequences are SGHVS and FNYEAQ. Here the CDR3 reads CASSLGTANEQFF. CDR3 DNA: TGTGCCAGCAGCTTAGGGACTGCCAATGAGCAGTTCTTC.

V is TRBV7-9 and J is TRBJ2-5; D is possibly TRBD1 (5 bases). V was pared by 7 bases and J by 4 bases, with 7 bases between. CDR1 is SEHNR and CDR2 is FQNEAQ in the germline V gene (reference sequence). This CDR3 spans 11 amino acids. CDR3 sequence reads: CASTRAETQYF. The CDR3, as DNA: TGTGCCAGCACCAGGGCAGAGACCCAGTACTTC.

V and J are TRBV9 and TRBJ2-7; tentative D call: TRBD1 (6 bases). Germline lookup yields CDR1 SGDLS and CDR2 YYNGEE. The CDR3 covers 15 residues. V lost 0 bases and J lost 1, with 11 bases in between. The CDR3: CASSVDTGSSYEQYF. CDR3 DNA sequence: TGTGCCAGCAGCGTAGACACAGGGTCTTCCTACGAGCAGTACTTC.

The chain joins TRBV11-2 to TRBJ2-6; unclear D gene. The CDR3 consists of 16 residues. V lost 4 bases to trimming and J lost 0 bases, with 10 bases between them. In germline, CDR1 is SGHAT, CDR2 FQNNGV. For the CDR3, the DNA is TGTGCCAGCAGCTCCCCTTCCATCTCTGGGGCCAACGTCCTGACTTTC. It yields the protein CASSSPSISGANVLTF.

The CDR3: CASSLEQGQSSNQPQHF. The DNA for the CDR3 is TGCGCCAGCAGCTTGGAGCAGGGCCAATCTAGCAATCAGCCCCAGCATTTT. V usage is TRBV5-1 and J usage is TRBJ1-5; the D gene is possibly TRBD1 (5 bases). The V end was cut by 0 bases, the J end by 0 bases, with 13 bases between. The germline V gene has CDR1 SGHRS and CDR2 YFSETQ. CDR3 length: 17 residues.

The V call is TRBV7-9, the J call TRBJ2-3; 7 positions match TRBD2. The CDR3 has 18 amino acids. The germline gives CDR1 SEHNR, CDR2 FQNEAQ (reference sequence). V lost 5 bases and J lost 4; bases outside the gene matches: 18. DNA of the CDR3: TGTGCCAGCAGCCCCCCGTATGCTAGCGGCCCAAGAGCAGATACGCAGTATTTT. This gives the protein CASSPPYASGPRADTQYF. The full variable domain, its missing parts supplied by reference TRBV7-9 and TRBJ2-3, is DTGVSQNPRHKITKRGQNVTFRCDPISEHNRLYWYRQTLGQGPEFLTYFQNEAQLEKSRLLSDRFSAERPKGSFSTLEIQRTEQGDSAMYLCASSPPYASGPRADTQYFGPGTRLTVL.

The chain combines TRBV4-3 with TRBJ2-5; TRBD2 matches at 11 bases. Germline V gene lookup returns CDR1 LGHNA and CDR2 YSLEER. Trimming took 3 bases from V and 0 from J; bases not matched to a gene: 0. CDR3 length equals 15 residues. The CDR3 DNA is TGCGCCAGCAGCCAGACTAGCGGGAACCAAGAGACCCAGTACTTC. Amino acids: CASSQTSGNQETQYF.

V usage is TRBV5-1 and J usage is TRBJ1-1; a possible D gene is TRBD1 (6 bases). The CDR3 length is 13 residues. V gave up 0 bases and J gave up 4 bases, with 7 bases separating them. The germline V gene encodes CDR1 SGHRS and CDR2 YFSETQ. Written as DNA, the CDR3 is TGCGCCAGCAGCTTGGGAGGGGGCACTGAAGCTTTCTTT. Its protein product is CASSLGGGTEAFF.

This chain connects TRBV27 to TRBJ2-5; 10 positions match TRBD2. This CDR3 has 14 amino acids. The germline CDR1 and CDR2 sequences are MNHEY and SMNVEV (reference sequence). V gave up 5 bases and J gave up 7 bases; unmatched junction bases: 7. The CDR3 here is CASSPSGRGGTQYF. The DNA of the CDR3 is TGTGCCAGCAGTCCCAGCGGGAGGGGCGGGACCCAGTACTTC.